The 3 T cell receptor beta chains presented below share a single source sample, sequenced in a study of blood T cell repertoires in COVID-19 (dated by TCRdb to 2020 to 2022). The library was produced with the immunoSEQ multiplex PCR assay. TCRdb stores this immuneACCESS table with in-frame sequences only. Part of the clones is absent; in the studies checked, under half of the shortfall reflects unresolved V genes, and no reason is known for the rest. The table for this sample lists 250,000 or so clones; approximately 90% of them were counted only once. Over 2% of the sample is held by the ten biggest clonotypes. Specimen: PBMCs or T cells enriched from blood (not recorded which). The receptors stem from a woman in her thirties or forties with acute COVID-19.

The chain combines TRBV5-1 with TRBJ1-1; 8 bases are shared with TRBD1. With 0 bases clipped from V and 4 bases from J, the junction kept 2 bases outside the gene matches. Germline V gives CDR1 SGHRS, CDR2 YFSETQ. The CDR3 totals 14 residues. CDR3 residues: CASSLGQGFTEAFF. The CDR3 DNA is TGCGCCAGCAGCTTGGGACAGGGGTTCACTGAAGCTTTCTTT.

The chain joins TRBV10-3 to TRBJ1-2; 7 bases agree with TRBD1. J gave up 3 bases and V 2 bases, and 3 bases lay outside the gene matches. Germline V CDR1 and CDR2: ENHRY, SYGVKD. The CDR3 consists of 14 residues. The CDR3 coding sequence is TGTGCCATCAGTGAGGGGGGGACAGACTATGGCTACACCTTC. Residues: CAISEGGTDYGYTF.

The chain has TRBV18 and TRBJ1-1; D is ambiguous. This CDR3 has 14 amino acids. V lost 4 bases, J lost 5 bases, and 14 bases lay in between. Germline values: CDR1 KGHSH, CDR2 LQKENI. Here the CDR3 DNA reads TGTGCCAGCTCACAGAAGCAGGTAGAGACTGAAGCTTTCTTT. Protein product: CASSQKQVETEAFF.